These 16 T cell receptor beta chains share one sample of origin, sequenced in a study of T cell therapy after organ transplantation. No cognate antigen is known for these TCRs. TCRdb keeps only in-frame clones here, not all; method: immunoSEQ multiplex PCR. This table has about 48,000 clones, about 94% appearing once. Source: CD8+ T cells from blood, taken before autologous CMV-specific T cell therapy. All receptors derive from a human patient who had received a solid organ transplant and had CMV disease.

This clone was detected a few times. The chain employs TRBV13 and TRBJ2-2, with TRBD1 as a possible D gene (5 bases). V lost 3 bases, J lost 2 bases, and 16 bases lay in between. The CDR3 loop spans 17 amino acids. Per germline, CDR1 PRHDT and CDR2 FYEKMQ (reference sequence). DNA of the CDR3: TGTGCCAGCAGCTTTGGAAGTCAGGGCCCAAACACCGGGGAGCTGTTTTTT. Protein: CASSFGSQGPNTGELFF.

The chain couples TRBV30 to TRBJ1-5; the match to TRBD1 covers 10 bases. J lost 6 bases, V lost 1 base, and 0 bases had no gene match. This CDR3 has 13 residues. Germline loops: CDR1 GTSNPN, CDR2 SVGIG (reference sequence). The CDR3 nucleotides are TGTGCCTGGAGTGGGGACAGGGGTCAGCCCCAGCATTTT. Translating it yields CAWSGDRGQPQHF.

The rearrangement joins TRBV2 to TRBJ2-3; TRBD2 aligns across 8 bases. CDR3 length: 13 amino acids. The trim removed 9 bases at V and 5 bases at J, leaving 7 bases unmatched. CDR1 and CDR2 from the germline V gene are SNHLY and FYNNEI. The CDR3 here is CASPREGGDTQYF. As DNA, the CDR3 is TGTGCCAGTCCACGGGAGGGCGGAGATACGCAGTATTTT.

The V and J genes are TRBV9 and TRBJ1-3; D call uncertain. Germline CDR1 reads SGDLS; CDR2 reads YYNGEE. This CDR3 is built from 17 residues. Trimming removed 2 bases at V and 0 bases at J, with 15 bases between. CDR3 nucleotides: TGTGCCAGCAGCGTTCAGAGGACCGCAAGCTCTGGAAACACCATATATTTT. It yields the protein CASSVQRTASSGNTIYF.

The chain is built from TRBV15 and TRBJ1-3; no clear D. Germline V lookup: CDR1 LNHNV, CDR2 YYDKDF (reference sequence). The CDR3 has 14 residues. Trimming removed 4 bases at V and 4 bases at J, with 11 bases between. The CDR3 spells CATSTLPPGNTIYF. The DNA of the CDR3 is TGTGCCACCAGCACCCTCCCCCCCGGAAACACCATATATTTT. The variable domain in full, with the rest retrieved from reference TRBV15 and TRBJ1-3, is DAMVIQNPRYQVTQFGKPVTLSCSQTLNHNVMYWYQQKSSQAPKLLFHYYDKDFNNEADTPDNFQSRRPNTSFCFLDIRSPGLGDTAMYLCATSTLPPGNTIYFGEGSWLTVV.

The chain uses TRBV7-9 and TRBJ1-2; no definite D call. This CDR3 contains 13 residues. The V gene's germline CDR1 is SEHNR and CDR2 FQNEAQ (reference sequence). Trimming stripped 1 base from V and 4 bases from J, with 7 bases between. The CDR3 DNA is TGTGCCAGCAGCTTAGAGTATCGCTATGGCTACACCTTC. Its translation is CASSLEYRYGYTF.

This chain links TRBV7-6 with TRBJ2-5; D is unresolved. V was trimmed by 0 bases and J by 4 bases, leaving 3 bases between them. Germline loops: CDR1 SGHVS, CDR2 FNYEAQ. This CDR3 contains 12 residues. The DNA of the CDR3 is TGTGCCAGCAGCTTAGCTCCAGAGACCCAGTACTTC. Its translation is CASSLAPETQYF.

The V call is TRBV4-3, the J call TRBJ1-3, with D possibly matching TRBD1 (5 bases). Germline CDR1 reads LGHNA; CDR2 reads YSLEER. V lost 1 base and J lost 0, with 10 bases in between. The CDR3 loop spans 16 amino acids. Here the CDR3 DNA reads TGCGCCAGCAGCCAAGGGATGACAGTCTCTGGAAACACCATATATTTT. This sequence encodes CASSQGMTVSGNTIYF.

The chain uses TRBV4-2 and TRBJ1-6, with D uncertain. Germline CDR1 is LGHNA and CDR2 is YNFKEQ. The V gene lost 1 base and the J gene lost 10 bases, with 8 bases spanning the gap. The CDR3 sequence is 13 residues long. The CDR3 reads CASSQGGWSPLHF. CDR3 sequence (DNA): TGTGCCAGCAGCCAAGGGGGATGGTCACCCCTCCACTTT.

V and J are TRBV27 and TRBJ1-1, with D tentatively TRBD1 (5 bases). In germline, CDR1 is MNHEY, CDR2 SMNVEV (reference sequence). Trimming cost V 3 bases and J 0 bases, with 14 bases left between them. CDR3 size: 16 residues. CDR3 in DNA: TGTGCCAGCAGTTTCAATGACAGATTCATGAACACTGAAGCTTTCTTT. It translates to CASSFNDRFMNTEAFF.

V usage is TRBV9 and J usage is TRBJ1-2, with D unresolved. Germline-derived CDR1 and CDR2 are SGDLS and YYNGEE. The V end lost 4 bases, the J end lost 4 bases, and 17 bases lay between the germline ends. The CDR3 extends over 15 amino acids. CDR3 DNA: TGTGCCAGCAGCCCCTCAGGTGCCCCTCTCTATGGCTACACCTTC. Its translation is CASSPSGAPLYGYTF.

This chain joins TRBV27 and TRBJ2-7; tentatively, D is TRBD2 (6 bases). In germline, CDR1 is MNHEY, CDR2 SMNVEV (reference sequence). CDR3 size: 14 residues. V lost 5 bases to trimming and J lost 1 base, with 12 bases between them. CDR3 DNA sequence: TGTGCCAGCAGTCGACTAGGCGGATCCTACGAGCAGTACTTC. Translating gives CASSRLGGSYEQYF.

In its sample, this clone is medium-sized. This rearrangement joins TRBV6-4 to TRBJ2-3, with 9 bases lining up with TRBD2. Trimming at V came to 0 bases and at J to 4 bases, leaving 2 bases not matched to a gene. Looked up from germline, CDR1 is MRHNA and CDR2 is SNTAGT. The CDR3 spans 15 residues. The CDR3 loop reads CASSDSSGGPDTQYF. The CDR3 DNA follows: TGTGCCAGCAGTGACTCTAGCGGGGGCCCAGATACGCAGTATTTT.

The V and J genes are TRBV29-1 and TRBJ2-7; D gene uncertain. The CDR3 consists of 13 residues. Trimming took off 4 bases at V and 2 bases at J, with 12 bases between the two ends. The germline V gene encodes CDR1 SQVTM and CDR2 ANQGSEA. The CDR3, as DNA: TGCAGCGTTGCCCCCCGTAGAGCCTACGAGCAGTACTTC. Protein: CSVAPRRAYEQYF.

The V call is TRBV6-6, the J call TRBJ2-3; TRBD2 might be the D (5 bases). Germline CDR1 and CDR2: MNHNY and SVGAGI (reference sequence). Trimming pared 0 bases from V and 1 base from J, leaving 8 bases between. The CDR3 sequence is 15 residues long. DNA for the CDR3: TGTGCCAGCAGTTACTCGGCCGGGGGCACAGATACGCAGTATTTT. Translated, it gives CASSYSAGGTDTQYF.

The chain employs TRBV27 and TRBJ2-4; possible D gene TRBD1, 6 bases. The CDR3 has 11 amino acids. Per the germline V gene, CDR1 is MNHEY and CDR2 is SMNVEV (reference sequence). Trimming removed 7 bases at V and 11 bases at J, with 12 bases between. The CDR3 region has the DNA TGTGCCAGCATCAGGGGTCGGGTTCAGTACTTC. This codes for CASIRGRVQYF.